This TCR beta chain was profiled in a study of blood T cell repertoires in COVID-19. Across the whole study: Sites across the United States, Italy and Spain contributed samples from acute and convalescent COVID-19.

The V and J ends lost 4 bases and 4 bases respectively, with 16 bases between them. Germline V gene sequence: CDR1 MNHEY, CDR2 SVGEGT. The CDR3 has 15 amino acids. During active infection, Seattle patients enrolled and were then monitored through disease. The authors' processing: Reference gene primer amplification gave nucleated cell count estimates. The assay was immunoSEQ multiplex PCR, and TCRdb's table has in-frame clones only and misses some. V and J calls and clone size are as listed in that table; D and trimming were resolved from the DNA. The sample has 300,000 to 400,000 clones; 87% are singletons.

The sequence derives from a woman aged 45-65 years with COVID-19, enrolled during active disease. The chain employs TRBV6-2 or TRBV6-3 and TRBJ2-5; possibly TRBD2 for D (5 bases). Material for sequencing was peripheral blood. CDR3 loop: CASSSGVGVGETQYF. In nucleotides, the CDR3 is TGTGCCAGCAGTTCCGGGGTTGGAGTGGGAGAGACCCAGTACTTC.